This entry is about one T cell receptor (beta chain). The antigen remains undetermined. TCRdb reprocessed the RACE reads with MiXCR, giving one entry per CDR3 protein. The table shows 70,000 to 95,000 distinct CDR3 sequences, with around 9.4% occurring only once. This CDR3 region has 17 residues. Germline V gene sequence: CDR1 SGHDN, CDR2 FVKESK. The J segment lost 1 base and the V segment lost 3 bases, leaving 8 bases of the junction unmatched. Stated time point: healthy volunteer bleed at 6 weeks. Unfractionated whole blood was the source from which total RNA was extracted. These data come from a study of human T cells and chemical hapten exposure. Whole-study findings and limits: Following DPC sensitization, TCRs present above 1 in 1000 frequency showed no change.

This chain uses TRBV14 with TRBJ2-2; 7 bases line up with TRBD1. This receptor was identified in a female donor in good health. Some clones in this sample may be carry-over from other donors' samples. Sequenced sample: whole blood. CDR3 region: CASSQWTGQWNTGELFF. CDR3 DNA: TGTGCCAGCAGCCAGTGGACGGGACAGTGGAACACCGGGGAGCTGTTTTTT.